The 18 T cell receptor beta chains reported below all come from one sample, sequenced in a study of shared clonotypes between healthy human individuals. The method was immunoSEQ multiplex PCR; TCRdb's version includes in-frame clones alone and lacks a portion of them. Found here are about 2.3 million clones, roughly 93% of them singletons; the top ten hold 0.3% to 0.4%. The sequenced sample was naive CD4+ T cells from PBMCs. Subset meaning: CD45RA+ positively selected. Every receptor here comes from a man in his late teens or twenties in good health. Some clones in this sample may be carry-over from other donors' samples.

In its sample, this clone was seen a few times. The V gene is TRBV9, the J gene TRBJ1-1; D is unresolved. The CDR3 consists of 13 residues. Germline CDR1 reads SGDLS; CDR2 reads YYNGEE. Trimming took 3 bases from V and 8 from J, leaving 14 bases between them. The CDR3 sequence: CASSARTAGEAFF. Written as DNA, the CDR3 is TGTGCCAGCAGCGCTAGGACGGCGGGGGAAGCTTTCTTT.

The chain employs TRBV5-1 and TRBJ2-5; D not resolved. The germline V gene has CDR1 SGHRS and CDR2 YFSETQ. The CDR3 spans 14 residues. V was shortened by 0 bases and J by 5 bases, with 11 bases between the two germline ends. The CDR3 sequence is CASSLGHSPETQYF. DNA for the CDR3: TGCGCCAGCAGCTTGGGACATTCTCCGGAGACCCAGTACTTC.

This sequence joins TRBV4-3 and TRBJ2-7; 7 bases match TRBD1. V shed 3 bases, J shed 0 bases, and the junction held 5 bases outside the gene matches. There are 15 residues in the CDR3. Looked up from germline, CDR1 is LGHNA and CDR2 is YSLEER. CDR3 amino acids: CASSQEDRASYEQYF. DNA for the CDR3: TGCGCCAGCAGCCAGGAAGACAGGGCCTCCTACGAGCAGTACTTC.

This clone was seen a handful of times. V is TRBV9 and J is TRBJ1-3; weak D call: TRBD1 (5 bases). CDR1 and CDR2 from the germline V gene are SGDLS and YYNGEE. V lost 0 bases and J lost 4, with 11 bases in between. The CDR3 is made up of 15 amino acids. The CDR3 DNA reads TGTGCCAGCAGCGTAGGTGGACAAGCCGGAAACACCATATATTTT. Its translation: CASSVGGQAGNTIYF.

The chain recombines TRBV28 with TRBJ1-2; D is undetermined. Germline V lookup: CDR1 MDHEN, CDR2 SYDVKM. Between the trimmed V and J ends, which lost 1 base and 5 bases, there was a span of 8 bases. The CDR3 is 13 residues long. This CDR3 reads CASSLFGSYGYTF. CDR3 nucleotides: TGTGCCAGCAGTTTATTTGGATCATATGGCTACACCTTC.

This clone was detected once. Other nucleotide sequences in the sample specify the same CDR3. The chain recombines TRBV11-2 with TRBJ2-7, with TRBD2 matching over 11 bases. The CDR3 length is 14 residues. The germline V gene encodes CDR1 SGHAT and CDR2 FQNNGV. Trimming at V came to 4 bases and at J to 4 bases, leaving 3 bases not matched to a gene. CDR3 nucleotide sequence: TGTGCCAGCAGCTCCGGGACTAGCGGTTACGAGCAGTACTTC. It specifies CASSSGTSGYEQYF.

The V gene is TRBV5-1, the J gene TRBJ2-2, with D possibly being TRBD2 (6 bases). V lost 0 bases and J lost 5, with 14 bases in between. Per the germline V gene, CDR1 is SGHRS and CDR2 is YFSETQ. This CDR3 is 16 amino acids long. CDR3 loop: CASSLARGVETGELFF. For the CDR3, the DNA is TGCGCCAGCAGCTTGGCGCGGGGCGTTGAGACCGGGGAGCTGTTTTTT. The whole variable domain, filled in from reference TRBV5-1 and TRBJ2-2, reads KAGVTQTPRYLIKTRGQQVTLSCSPISGHRSVSWYQQTPGQGLQFLFEYFSETQRNKGNFPGRFSGRQFSNSRSEMNVSTLELGDSALYLCASSLARGVETGELFFGEGSRLTVL.

The V call is TRBV11-2, the J call TRBJ2-1; 9 bases line up with TRBD2. The junction had 15 bases not matched to a gene; V was cut back by 6 bases and J by 9 bases. The germline V gene encodes CDR1 SGHAT and CDR2 FQNNGV. The CDR3 is 16 residues long. This chain's CDR3 is CASSRHLAGGLIEQFF. In DNA form, the CDR3 reads TGTGCCAGCAGTCGTCACCTCGCGGGAGGGCTGATTGAGCAGTTCTTC.

Notes on this clone: Other nucleotide sequences from this sample produce the same CDR3. The gene calls are TRBV9 and TRBJ2-5; D is ambiguous. CDR1 and CDR2 from the germline V gene are SGDLS and YYNGEE. Trimming took 0 bases from V and 5 from J, leaving 11 bases between them. This CDR3 spans 14 amino acids. In DNA form, the CDR3 reads TGTGCCAGCAGCGTAGGAGGTCAGATGGAGACCCAGTACTTC. It translates to CASSVGGQMETQYF.

V usage is TRBV5-8 and J usage is TRBJ2-2; a weak D match, TRBD1 (5 bases). The germline V gene encodes CDR1 SGHTS and CDR2 YDEGEE. Deletions cut 3 bases from V and 7 bases from J, with 19 bases between. The CDR3 spans 16 residues. The CDR3 region is CASSWRSGKYGGELFF. The CDR3 coding sequence is TGTGCCAGCAGCTGGCGATCAGGGAAGTACGGCGGGGAGCTGTTTTTT.

The rearrangement uses TRBV29-1 and TRBJ1-1; TRBD1 matches 9 bases. Germline CDR1 reads SQVTM; CDR2 reads ANQGSEA. The ends lost 7 bases at V and 4 bases at J; junction bases unmatched: 4. This CDR3 has 12 residues. For the CDR3, the DNA is TGCAGCGGGGGGGGACAGGGCACTGAAGCTTTCTTT. It encodes CSGGGQGTEAFF.

V and J are TRBV2 and TRBJ2-2; unclear D gene. V was shortened by 1 base and J by 2 bases, with 11 bases between the two germline ends. Germline CDR1 SNHLY, CDR2 FYNNEI. The CDR3 length is 16 residues. The CDR3 here is CASSEEGRYNTGELFF. The CDR3 coding sequence is TGTGCCAGCAGTGAAGAGGGTAGATATAACACCGGGGAGCTGTTTTTT. Variable domain in full (rest from reference TRBV2 and TRBJ2-2): EPEVTQTPSHQVTQMGQEVILRCVPISNHLYFYWYRQILGQKVEFLVSFYNNEISEKSEIFDDQFSVERPDGSNFTLKIRSTKLEDSAMYFCASSEEGRYNTGELFFGEGSRLTVL.

This clone has just one count. This sequence joins TRBV5-6 and TRBJ2-2, with TRBD1 identical over 8 bases. The junction had 7 bases not matched to a gene; V was cut back by 4 bases and J by 5 bases. The CDR3 runs to 15 residues. Germline CDR1 and CDR2: SGHDT and YYEEEE. The DNA of the CDR3 is TGTGCCAGCAGCACAGGGACAGGAATTACCGGGGAGCTGTTTTTT. Its protein product is CASSTGTGITGELFF.

The sample holds a few counts of this clone. The same CDR3 can be traced to other DNA sequences in this sample. This chain connects TRBV6-1 to TRBJ1-5; D is unresolved. CDR1 is MNHNS, CDR2 SASEGT, per germline. The CDR3 is 11 residues long. Trimming removed 4 bases from V and 4 bases from J, with 2 bases in between. The CDR3 protein is CASSANQPQHF. Here the CDR3 DNA reads TGTGCCAGCAGTGCTAATCAGCCCCAGCATTTT.

V is TRBV7-3 and J is TRBJ2-3, with 7 bases lining up with TRBD2. This CDR3 region has 16 residues. Trimming cost V 5 bases and J 0 bases; bases outside gene matches: 8. Germline V gene sequence: CDR1 SGHTA, CDR2 FQGTGA. The CDR3: CASSPSASGSTDTQYF. The CDR3 DNA sequence: TGTGCCAGCAGCCCCAGCGCTAGCGGAAGCACAGATACGCAGTATTTT.

The chain combines TRBV15 with TRBJ2-1; TRBD2 matches 7 bases. V was pared by 5 bases and J by 8 bases, with 15 bases of the junction left unmatched. This CDR3 region has 16 residues. The germline gives CDR1 LNHNV, CDR2 YYDKDF (reference sequence). CDR3 sequence reads: CATSPRATGGHDEQFF. CDR3 in DNA: TGTGCCACCAGCCCGCGTGCAACGGGAGGTCATGATGAGCAGTTCTTC.

J is TRBJ1-4 and V is TRBV2; tentative D call: TRBD1 (5 bases). Germline assignment: CDR1 SNHLY and CDR2 FYNNEI. The CDR3 runs 15 residues. Deletions cut 0 bases from V and 5 bases from J, with 10 bases between. The CDR3 loop reads CASSEAGTPNEKLFF. The CDR3 region has the DNA TGTGCCAGCAGTGAAGCCGGGACTCCGAATGAAAAACTGTTTTTT. The full variable domain, rest sourced from reference TRBV2 and TRBJ1-4, is EPEVTQTPSHQVTQMGQEVILRCVPISNHLYFYWYRQILGQKVEFLVSFYNNEISEKSEIFDDQFSVERPDGSNFTLKIRSTKLEDSAMYFCASSEAGTPNEKLFFGSGTQLSVL.

The gene calls are TRBV11-3 and TRBJ1-1; TRBD1 might be the D (5 bases). Per germline, CDR1 SGHNT and CDR2 YENEEA. The CDR3 is 12 residues long. V was shortened by 5 bases and J by 8 bases, with 12 bases between the two germline ends. The CDR3: CASSVRGTEAFF. The CDR3 DNA reads TGTGCCAGCAGCGTAAGGGGAACCGAAGCTTTCTTT.